The 3 T cell receptor beta chains below all came from one sample that was sequenced in a study of radiotherapy plus CTLA-4 blockade in lung cancer. Clones were sequenced by immunoSEQ multiplex PCR, and TCRdb holds only the in-frame ones, with some missing. Here the sample spans about 1,500 clones, roughly nine tenths being singletons. The sample was tumor tissue, taken from a patient treated with radiotherapy plus ipilimumab. These receptors were taken from a human donor with non-small cell lung cancer who had a complete response to radiotherapy plus ipilimumab.

The chain uses TRBV7-9 and TRBJ2-6, with D perhaps given as TRBD1 or TRBD2 (5 bases each). Trimming took 4 bases from V and 1 from J, leaving 5 bases between them. This CDR3 contains 14 residues. Germline assignment: CDR1 SEHNR and CDR2 FQNEAQ (reference sequence). CDR3 DNA: TGTGCCAGCAGCTGGGGGTCTGGGGCCAACGTCCTGACTTTC. Amino acids: CASSWGSGANVLTF.

The chain uses TRBV7-8 and TRBJ1-2; 7 bases fit TRBD1. After removal of 2 bases from V and 0 bases from J, the junction contained 6 bases not matched to a gene. Germline V gene lookup returns CDR1 SGHVS and CDR2 FQNEAQ. CDR3 length: 16 amino acids. The CDR3 loop is CASSLRRQGSNYGYTF. CDR3 DNA sequence: TGTGCCAGCAGCTTACGCCGACAGGGTTCTAACTATGGCTACACCTTC.

The J gene is TRBJ2-3, the V gene TRBV6-5; TRBD1 agrees at 11 bases. The germline CDR1 and CDR2 sequences are MNHEY and SVGAGI. The CDR3 extends over 15 amino acids. V lost 6 bases, J lost 4 bases, and 6 bases stayed unmatched. CDR3 in amino acids: CASSPGQGAADTQYF. DNA of the CDR3: TGTGCCAGCAGCCCAGGACAGGGGGCTGCAGATACGCAGTATTTT.